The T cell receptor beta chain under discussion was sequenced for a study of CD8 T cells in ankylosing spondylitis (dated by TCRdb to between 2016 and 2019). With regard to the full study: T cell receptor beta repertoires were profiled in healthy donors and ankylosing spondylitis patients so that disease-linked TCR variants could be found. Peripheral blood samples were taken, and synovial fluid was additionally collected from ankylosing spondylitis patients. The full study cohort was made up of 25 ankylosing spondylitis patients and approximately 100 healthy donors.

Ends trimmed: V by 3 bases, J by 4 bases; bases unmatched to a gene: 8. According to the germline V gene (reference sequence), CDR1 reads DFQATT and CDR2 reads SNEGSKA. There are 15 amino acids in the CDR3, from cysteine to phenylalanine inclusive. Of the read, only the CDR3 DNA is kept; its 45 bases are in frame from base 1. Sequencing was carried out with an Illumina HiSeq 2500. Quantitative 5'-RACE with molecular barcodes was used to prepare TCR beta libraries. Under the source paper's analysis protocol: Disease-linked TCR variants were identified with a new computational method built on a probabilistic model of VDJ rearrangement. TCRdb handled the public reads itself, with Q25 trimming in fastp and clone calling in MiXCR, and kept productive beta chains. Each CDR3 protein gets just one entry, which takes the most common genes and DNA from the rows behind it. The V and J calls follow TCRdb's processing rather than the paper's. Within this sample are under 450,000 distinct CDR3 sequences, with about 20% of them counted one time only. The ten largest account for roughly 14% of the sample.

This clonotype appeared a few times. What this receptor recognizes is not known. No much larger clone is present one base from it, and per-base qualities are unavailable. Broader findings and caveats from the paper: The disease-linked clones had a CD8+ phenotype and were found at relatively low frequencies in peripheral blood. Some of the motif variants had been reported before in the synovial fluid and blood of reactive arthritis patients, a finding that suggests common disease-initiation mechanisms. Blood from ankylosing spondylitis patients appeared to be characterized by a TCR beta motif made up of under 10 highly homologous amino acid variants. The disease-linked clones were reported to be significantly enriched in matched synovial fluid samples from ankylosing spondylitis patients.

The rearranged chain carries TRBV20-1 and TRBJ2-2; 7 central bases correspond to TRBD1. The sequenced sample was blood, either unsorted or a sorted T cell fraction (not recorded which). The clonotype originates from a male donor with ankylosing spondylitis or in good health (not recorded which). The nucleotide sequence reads TGCAGTGCTAGCGAGACAGGGAGTAGCACCGGGGAGCTGTTTTTT. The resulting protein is CSASETGSSTGELFF.